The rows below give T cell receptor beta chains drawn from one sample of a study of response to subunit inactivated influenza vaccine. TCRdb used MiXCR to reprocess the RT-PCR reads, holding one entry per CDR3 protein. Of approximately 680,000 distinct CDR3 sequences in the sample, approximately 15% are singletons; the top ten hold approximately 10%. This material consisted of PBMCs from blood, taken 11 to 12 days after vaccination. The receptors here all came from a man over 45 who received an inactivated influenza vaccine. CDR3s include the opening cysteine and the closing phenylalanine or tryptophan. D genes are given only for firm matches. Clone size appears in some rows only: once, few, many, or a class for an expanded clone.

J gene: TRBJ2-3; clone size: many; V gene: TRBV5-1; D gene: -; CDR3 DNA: TGCGCCAGCAGCAACGGACCAGGGGCAGATACGCAGTATTTT; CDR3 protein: CASSNGPGADTQYF
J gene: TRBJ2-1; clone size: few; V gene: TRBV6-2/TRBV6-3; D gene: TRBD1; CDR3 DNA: TGTGCCAGCAGCCCGGACAGGGGGCGTAATGAGCAGTTCTTC; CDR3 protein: CASSPDRGRNEQFF
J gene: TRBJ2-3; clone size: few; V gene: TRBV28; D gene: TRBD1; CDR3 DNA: TGTGCCAGCAGTTTAAAGGGACAGGGATCAGATACGCAGTATTTT; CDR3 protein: CASSLKGQGSDTQYF
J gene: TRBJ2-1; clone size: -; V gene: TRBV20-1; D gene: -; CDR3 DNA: TGCAGTGCTAAGGGTATGGGTAGGAATGAGCAGTTCTTC; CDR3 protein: CSAKGMGRNEQFF
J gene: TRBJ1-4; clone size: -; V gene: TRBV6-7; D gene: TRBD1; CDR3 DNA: TGTGCCAGCAGTTATACCGGGACAGGACCAACTAATGAAAAACTGTTTTTT; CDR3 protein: CASSYTGTGPTNEKLFF
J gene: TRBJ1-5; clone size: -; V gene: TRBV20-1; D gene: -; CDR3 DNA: TGCAGTGCCCAACGAGGAGATCAGCCCCAGCATTTT; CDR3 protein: CSAQRGDQPQHF
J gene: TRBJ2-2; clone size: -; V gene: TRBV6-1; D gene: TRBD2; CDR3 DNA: TGTGCCAGCAGGGGGGGGACTACGAGGACCGGGGAGCTGTTTTTT; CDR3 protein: CASRGGTTRTGELFF
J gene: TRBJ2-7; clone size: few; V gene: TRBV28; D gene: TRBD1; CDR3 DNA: TGTGCCAGCAGACAGGGGCCTCTGGCGCGGACCGAGCAGTACTTC; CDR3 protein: CASRQGPLARTEQYF
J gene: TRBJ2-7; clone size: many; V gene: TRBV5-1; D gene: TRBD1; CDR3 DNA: TGCGCCAGCAGCTCCTCGACAGGGGCTTCCTACGAGCAGTACTTC; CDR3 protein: CASSSSTGASYEQYF
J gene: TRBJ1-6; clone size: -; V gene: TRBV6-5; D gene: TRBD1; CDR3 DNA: TGTGCCAGCAGTTATCGAGGGGGCGCGGATTCACCCCTCCACTTT; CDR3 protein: CASSYRGGADSPLHF
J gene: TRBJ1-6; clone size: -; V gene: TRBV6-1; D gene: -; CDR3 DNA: TGTGCCAGCAGGCCTTGGACAGCCCATTCACCCCTCCACTTT; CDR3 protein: CASRPWTAHSPLHF
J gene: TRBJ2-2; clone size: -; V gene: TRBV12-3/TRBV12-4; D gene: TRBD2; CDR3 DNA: TGTGCCAGCAGTATGGGGACGGGGGGGGCCCCCGGGGAGCTGTTTTTT; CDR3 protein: CASSMGTGGAPGELFF
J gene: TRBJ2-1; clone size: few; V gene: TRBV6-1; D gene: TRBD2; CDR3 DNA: TGTGCCAGCAGTGTAGCGGGGTTGCTGGGCAATGAGCAGTTCTTC; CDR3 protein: CASSVAGLLGNEQFF
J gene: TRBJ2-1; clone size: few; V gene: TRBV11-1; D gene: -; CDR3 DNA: TGTGCCAGCAGCTTACCCACCTTAGTCGGGGGCTCCTACAATGAGCAGTTCTTC; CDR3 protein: CASSLPTLVGGSYNEQFF
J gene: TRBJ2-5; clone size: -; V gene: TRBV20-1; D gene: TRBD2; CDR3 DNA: TGCAGTGCTAGAGCAACTAGCGGGGGGGGTCCAGAGACCCAGTACTTC; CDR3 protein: CSARATSGGGPETQYF
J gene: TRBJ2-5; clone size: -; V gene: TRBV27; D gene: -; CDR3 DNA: TGTGCCAGCAAGGCCCTTGGGGGGGGCCTGGAGACCCAGTACTTC; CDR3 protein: CASKALGGGLETQYF
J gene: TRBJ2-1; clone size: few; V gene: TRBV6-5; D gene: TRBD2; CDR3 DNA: TGTGCCAGCAGTTACTCGGGACTAGCGGGGGATGAGCAGTTCTTC; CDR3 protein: CASSYSGLAGDEQFF
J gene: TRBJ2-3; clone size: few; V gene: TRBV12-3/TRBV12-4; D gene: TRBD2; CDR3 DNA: TGTGCCAGCAGTACTAGCGGGAGAAGGACAGATACGCAGTATTTT; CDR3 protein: CASSTSGRRTDTQYF
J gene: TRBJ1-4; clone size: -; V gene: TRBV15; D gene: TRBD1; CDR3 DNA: TGTGCCACCAGCAGAGAGGGACAGAAAGGCCTGTTTTTT; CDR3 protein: CATSREGQKGLFF
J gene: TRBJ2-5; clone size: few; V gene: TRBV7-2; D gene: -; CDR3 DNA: TGTGCCAGCAGGATAGGGCCAAACCAAGAGACCCAGTACTTC; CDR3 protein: CASRIGPNQETQYF
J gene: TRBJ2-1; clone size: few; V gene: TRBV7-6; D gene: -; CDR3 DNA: TGTGCCAGCAGCTTAGGGCCTACTTACAATGAGCAGTTCTTC; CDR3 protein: CASSLGPTYNEQFF
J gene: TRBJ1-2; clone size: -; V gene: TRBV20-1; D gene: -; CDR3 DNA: TGCAGTGCTAGATCCGGACAGACCCACTATGGCTACACCTTC; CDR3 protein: CSARSGQTHYGYTF
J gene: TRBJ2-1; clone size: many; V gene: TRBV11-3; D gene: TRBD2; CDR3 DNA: TGTGCCAGCAGCCCAAGCGGGGGGGCCTACAATGAGCAGTTCTTC; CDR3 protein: CASSPSGGAYNEQFF
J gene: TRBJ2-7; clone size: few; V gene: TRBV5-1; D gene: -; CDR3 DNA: TGCGCCAGCAGCCCCGTATCTAGTATAGATACCCCGTACGAGCAGTACTTC; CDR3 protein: CASSPVSSIDTPYEQYF
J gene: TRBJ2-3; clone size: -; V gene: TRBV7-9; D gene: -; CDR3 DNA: TGTGCTAAGGAGAGCACAGATACGCAGTATTTT; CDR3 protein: CAKESTDTQYF
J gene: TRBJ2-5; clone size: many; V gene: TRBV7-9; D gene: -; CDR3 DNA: TGCGCCAGCAGCTTGGACACCCAAGAGACCCAGTACTTC; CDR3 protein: CASSLDTQETQYF
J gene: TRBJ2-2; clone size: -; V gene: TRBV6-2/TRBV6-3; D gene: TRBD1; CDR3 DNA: TGTGCCAGCCGGGACAGACGCGCCGGGGAGCTGTTTTTT; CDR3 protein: CASRDRRAGELFF
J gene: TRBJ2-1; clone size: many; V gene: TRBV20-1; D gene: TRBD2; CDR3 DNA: TGCAGTGTCGAGGGACTAGCGGGAGGGAGGCTTGACAATGAGCAGTTCTTC; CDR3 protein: CSVEGLAGGRLDNEQFF
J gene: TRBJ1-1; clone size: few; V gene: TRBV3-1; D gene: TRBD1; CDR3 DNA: TGTGCCAGCAGCCAAGCAGGGGGCAATGAAGCTTTCTTT; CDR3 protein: CASSQAGGNEAFF
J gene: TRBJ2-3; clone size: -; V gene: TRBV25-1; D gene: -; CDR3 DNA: TGTGCCAGCAGTGGGGGGGGCAGGGGACACGACCGACACGGCACAGATACGCAGTATTTT; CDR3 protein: CASSGGGRGHDRHGTDTQYF
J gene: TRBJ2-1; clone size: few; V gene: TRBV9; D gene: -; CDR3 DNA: TGTGCCAGCAGCGTAGCTAGTCCTCAAAACCTCAATGAGCAGTTCTTC; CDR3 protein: CASSVASPQNLNEQFF
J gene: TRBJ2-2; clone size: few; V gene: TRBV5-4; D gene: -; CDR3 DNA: TGTGCCAGCAGCTCCCTGACGGAGGCGAACACCGGGGAGCTGTTTTTT; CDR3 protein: CASSSLTEANTGELFF
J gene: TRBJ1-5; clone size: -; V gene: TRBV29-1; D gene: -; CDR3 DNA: TGCAGCGTTCTGGATGGCAGGGATCAGCCCCAGCATTTT; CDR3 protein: CSVLDGRDQPQHF
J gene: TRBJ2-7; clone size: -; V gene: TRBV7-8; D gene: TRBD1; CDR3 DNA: TGTGCCAGCAGCCCGACGAAGGGAGGGACAGGGAGTTACGAGCAGTACTTC; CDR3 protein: CASSPTKGGTGSYEQYF
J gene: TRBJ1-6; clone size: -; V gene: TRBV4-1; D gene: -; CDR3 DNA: TGCGCCAGCAGCGCACTTCGGGGGGACTCACCCCTCCACTTT; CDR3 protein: CASSALRGDSPLHF
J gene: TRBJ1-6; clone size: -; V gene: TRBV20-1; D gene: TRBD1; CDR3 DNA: TGCAGTGCTCAGGGACAGGCGGATTCACCCCTCCACTTT; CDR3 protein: CSAQGQADSPLHF
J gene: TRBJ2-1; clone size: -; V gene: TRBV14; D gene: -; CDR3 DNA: TGTGCCAGCAGCCGAGTAGGAGGAAGTGAGCAGTTCTTC; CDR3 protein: CASSRVGGSEQFF
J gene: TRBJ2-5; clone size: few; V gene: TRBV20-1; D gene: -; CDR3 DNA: TGCAGTGCTAGGGCCCCGCTGGGTCCACAAGAGACCCAGTACTTC; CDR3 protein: CSARAPLGPQETQYF
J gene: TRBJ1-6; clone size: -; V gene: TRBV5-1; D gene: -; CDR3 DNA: TGCGCCAGCAGCTTGGATGCAGATCTCGGATCACCCCTCCACTTT; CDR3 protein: CASSLDADLGSPLHF
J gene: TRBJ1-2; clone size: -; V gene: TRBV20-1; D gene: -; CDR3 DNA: TGCAGTGCTAGAGATGGGAGGGGTCCCTATGGCTACACCTTC; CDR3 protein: CSARDGRGPYGYTF
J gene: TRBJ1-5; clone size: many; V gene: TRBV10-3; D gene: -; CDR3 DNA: TGTGCCATCAGTGGAGGGGAAGTTATCCATTTT; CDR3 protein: CAISGGEVIHF
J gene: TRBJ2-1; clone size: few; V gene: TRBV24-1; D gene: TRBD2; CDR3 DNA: TGTGCCACCAGTGGTCGACTAGCGGGGATCTACAATGAGCAGTTCTTC; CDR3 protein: CATSGRLAGIYNEQFF
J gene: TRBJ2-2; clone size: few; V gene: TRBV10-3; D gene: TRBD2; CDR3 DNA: TGTGCCATCAGTGAGCGAGTAGCGGGAGAAACCGGGGAGCTGTTTTTT; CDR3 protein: CAISERVAGETGELFF
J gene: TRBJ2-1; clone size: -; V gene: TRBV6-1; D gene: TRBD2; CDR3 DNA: TGTGCCAGCAGTGCCCCGGGACTAGCGGGAGGGGGTGAGCAGTTCTTC; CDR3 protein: CASSAPGLAGGGEQFF
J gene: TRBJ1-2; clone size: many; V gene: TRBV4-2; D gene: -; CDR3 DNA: TGTGCCAGCAGCCAAGATCTGACGGAAAACTATGGCTACACCTTC; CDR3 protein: CASSQDLTENYGYTF
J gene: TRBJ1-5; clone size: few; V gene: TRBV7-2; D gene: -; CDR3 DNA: TGTGCCAGCAGCTTTGACAGGTACAATCAGCCCCAGCATTTT; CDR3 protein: CASSFDRYNQPQHF
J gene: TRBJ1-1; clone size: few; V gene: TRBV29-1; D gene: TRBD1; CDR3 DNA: TGCAGCGTGGATACAGGGGAGGGAACTGAAGCTTTCTTT; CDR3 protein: CSVDTGEGTEAFF
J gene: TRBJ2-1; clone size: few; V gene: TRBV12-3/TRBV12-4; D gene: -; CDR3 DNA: TGTGCCAGCAGTTTGAACAGGGCGTTTACGGGTGAGCAGTTCTTC; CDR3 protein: CASSLNRAFTGEQFF
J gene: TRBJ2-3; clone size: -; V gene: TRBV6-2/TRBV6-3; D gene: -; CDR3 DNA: TGTGCCAGCAGTTACGCGGGACAGTGGTTGAGGGGCACAGATACGCAGTATTTT; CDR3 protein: CASSYAGQWLRGTDTQYF
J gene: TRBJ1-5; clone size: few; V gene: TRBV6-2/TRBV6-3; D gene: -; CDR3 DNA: TGTGCCAGCAGGTACTTTAGCAATCAGCCCCAGCATTTT; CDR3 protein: CASRYFSNQPQHF
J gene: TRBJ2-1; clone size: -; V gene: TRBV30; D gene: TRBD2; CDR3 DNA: TGTGCCTGGAGTGTTGTACTAGCGGGTTACAATGAGCAGTTCTTC; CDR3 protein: CAWSVVLAGYNEQFF
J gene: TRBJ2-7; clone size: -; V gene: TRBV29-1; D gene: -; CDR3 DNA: TGCAGCGTTTCCTTATCCTACGAGCAGTACTTC; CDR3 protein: CSVSLSYEQYF